This entry features one T cell receptor beta chain sequence. The data stem from a study of cytomegalovirus exposure and HLA in healthy donors. Vbeta (60) and Jbeta (13) primers were used in the PCR. Produced via immunoSEQ multiplex PCR; TCRdb's table is partial and in-frame only. Its table lists tens of thousands of clones. V lost 0 bases, J lost 8 bases, and 10 bases lay in between. The CDR3 runs 14 residues. Germline CDR1 reads WNHNN; CDR2 reads SYGVQD (reference sequence). The sequence derives from a man aged 50-60 years in good health and CMV-seronegative. The J gene is TRBJ2-2, the V gene TRBV10-1, with a tentative D call TRBD2 (5 bases). What was sequenced was PBMCs. The DNA of the CDR3 is TGCGCCAGCAGTGAGTCGGGAACTAGGGGGGAGCTGTTTTTT. Its protein is CASSESGTRGELFF.